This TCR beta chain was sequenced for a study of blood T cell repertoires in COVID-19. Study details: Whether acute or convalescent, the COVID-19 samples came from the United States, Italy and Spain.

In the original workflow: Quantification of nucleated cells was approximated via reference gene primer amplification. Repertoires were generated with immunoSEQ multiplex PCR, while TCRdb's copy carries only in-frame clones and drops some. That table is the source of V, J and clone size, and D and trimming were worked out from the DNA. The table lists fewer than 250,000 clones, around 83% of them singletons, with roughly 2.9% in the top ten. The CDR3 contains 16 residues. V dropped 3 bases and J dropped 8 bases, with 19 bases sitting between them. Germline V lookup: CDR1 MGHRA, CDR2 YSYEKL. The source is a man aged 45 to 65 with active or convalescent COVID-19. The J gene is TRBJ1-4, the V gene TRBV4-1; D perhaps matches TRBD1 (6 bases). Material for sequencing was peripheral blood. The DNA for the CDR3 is TGCGCCAGCAGCCAGGAGCAGGGGAAGGGCAACGAAAAACTGTTTTTT. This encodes CASSQEQGKGNEKLFF.